These 20 T cell receptor beta chains came from one sample sequenced in a study of graft-versus-host responses after intestinal transplantation. Generated by immunoSEQ multiplex PCR, the TCRdb table keeps only in-frame clones and is missing some. This table holds 84,000 or so clones, 80% to 95% found once. Their recognized antigens are unknown. This material consisted of unstimulated CD4+ T cells sorted from spleen or lymph node cells, taken before intestinal transplant. These receptors were obtained from a human donor who received an intestinal transplant.

J is TRBJ2-5 and V is TRBV18; 9 bases are a match to TRBD2. The DNA end is a closer match to TRBJ2-7, so the J assignment may be wrong. The CDR3 consists of 17 residues. Germline values: CDR1 KGHSH, CDR2 LQKENI. Written as DNA, the CDR3 is TGTGCCAGCTCACCAATCCGCGGGAGGGCCATGGCCTACGAGCAGTACTTC. This encodes CASSPIRGRAMAYEQYF.

In its sample, this clone was seen once. The chain is built from TRBV29-1 and TRBJ2-1, with TRBD2 matching 10 bases. This CDR3 is 15 amino acids long. In germline, CDR1 is SQVTM, CDR2 ANQGSEA. The junction had 7 bases not matched to a gene; V was cut back by 2 bases and J by 6 bases. Here the CDR3 reads CSVELASGSFNEQFF. The CDR3, as DNA: TGCAGCGTTGAACTCGCTAGCGGGAGCTTCAATGAGCAGTTCTTC.

The rearrangement links TRBV19 to TRBJ2-7; the D is unclear. Looked up from germline, CDR1 is LNHDA and CDR2 is SQIVND (reference sequence). The CDR3 consists of 14 residues. V lost 4 bases to trimming and J lost 6 bases, with 16 bases between them. The CDR3 sequence is CASSTDPQCPEQYF. CDR3 sequence (DNA): TGTGCCAGTAGTACCGACCCTCAGTGCCCCGAGCAGTACTTC. Full variable domain (missing parts from reference TRBV19 and TRBJ2-7): DGGITQSPKYLFRKEGQNVTLSCEQNLNHDAMYWYRQDPGQGLRLIYYSQIVNDFQKGDIAEGYSVSREKKESFPLTVTSAQKNPTAFYLCASSTDPQCPEQYFGPGTRLTVT.

The CDR3 loop reads CAWSGQMGTQYF. As DNA, the CDR3 is TGTGCCTGGAGTGGGCAGATGGGGACCCAGTACTTC. The V and J genes are TRBV30 and TRBJ2-5; D uncertain. The CDR3 loop spans 12 amino acids. V lost 1 base, J lost 7 bases, and 10 bases lay in between. Germline V lookup: CDR1 GTSNPN, CDR2 SVGIG (reference sequence). The variable domain in full, completed from reference TRBV30 and TRBJ2-5, reads SQTIHQWPATLVQPVGSPLSLECTVEGTSNPNLYWYRQAAGRGLQLLFYSVGIGQISSEVPQNLSASRPQDRQFILSSKKLLLSDSGFYLCAWSGQMGTQYFGPGTRLLVL.

The J gene is TRBJ2-2, the V gene TRBV19; the D gene is possibly TRBD2 (7 bases). V was clipped by 1 base and J by 6 bases, with 15 bases between them. This CDR3 has 16 amino acids. Germline V gene data show CDR1 as LNHDA and CDR2 as SQIVND (reference sequence). CDR3 sequence: CASSIVRGGSAGELFF. The CDR3 DNA reads as TGTGCCAGTAGTATAGTGAGGGGGGGCTCTGCCGGGGAGCTGTTTTTT.

This chain joins TRBV27 and TRBJ2-1; TRBD2 agrees at 11 bases. CDR3 length equals 15 residues. Germline V gene lookup returns CDR1 MNHEY and CDR2 SMNVEV (reference sequence). Trimming at V came to 6 bases and at J to 3 bases, leaving 4 bases not matched to a gene. The CDR3 is CASRSGTSGYNEQFF. The DNA of the CDR3 is TGTGCCAGCAGATCCGGGACTAGCGGCTACAATGAGCAGTTCTTC.

V gene TRBV19 combines with J gene TRBJ2-7; 8 bases are shared with TRBD2. Germline CDR1 and CDR2: LNHDA and SQIVND (reference sequence). V trimming: 3 bases; J trimming: 6 bases; junction bases outside the gene matches: 7. This CDR3 comprises 14 residues. In nucleotides, the CDR3 is TGTGCCAGTAGTATCCTCGGGAGGGGCGTCGAGCAGTACTTC. Amino acid sequence: CASSILGRGVEQYF.

The chain is built from TRBV7-8 and TRBJ2-7, with D perhaps TRBD1 (5 bases). Trimming left V 0 bases short and J 6 bases short, with 12 bases between. Looked up from germline, CDR1 is SGHVS and CDR2 is FQNEAQ. The CDR3 is 14 amino acids. CDR3 in amino acids: CASSLANRGLEQYF. DNA of the CDR3: TGTGCCAGCAGCTTAGCGAATAGGGGCCTCGAGCAGTACTTC.

V and J are TRBV4-1 and TRBJ2-1; D is tentatively TRBD1 or TRBD2 (5 bases each). The germline CDR1 and CDR2 sequences are MGHRA and YSYEKL. The CDR3 extends over 16 amino acids. V was cut by 0 bases and J by 3 bases, with 12 bases left in between. The DNA for the CDR3 is TGCGCCAGCAGCCAAGATAGGGGCGAGGGCTACAATGAGCAGTTCTTC. Residues: CASSQDRGEGYNEQFF.

This clone turned up a few times. The chain employs TRBV7-3 and TRBJ2-1, with TRBD2 as a possible D gene (6 bases). This CDR3 spans 16 amino acids. V was shortened by 5 bases and J by 9 bases, with 23 bases between the two germline ends. Germline assignment: CDR1 SGHTA and CDR2 FQGTGA. Here the CDR3 reads CASSERGKGPRGEQFF. CDR3 DNA: TGTGCCAGCAGCGAACGGGGGAAGGGGCCCAGAGGTGAGCAGTTCTTC. Together with reference TRBV7-3 and TRBJ2-1, the CDR3 gives the full variable domain: GAGVSQTPSNKVTEKGKYVELRCDPISGHTALYWYRQSLGQGPEFLIYFQGTGAADDSGLPNDRFFAVRPEGSVSTLKIQRTERGDSAVYLCASSERGKGPRGEQFFGPGTRLTVL.

The DNA of the CDR3 is TGTGCCAGCAGCCGAGGACTAGCGGGAGGTGTTTCCTACAATGAGCAGTTCTTC. Its translation: CASSRGLAGGVSYNEQFF. V is TRBV4-2 and J is TRBJ2-1; 14 nucleotides line up with TRBD2. V gave up 4 bases and J gave up 1 base; unmatched junction bases: 6. Germline V gives CDR1 LGHNA, CDR2 YNFKEQ. The CDR3 contains 18 residues.

The CDR3 reads CASSSLLAGVDEQYF. Written as DNA, the CDR3 is TGTGCCAGCAGTTCCCTACTAGCGGGAGTAGACGAGCAGTACTTC. V gene TRBV27 combines with J gene TRBJ2-7; 11 bases agree with TRBD2. V lost 4 bases, J lost 5 bases, and 7 bases stayed unmatched. Germline assignment: CDR1 MNHEY and CDR2 SMNVEV (reference sequence). The CDR3 has 15 amino acids.

The chain carries TRBV7-2 and TRBJ2-1, with 13 bases fitting TRBD2. The CDR3 consists of 15 residues. The junction had 3 bases not matched to a gene; V was cut back by 5 bases and J by 5 bases. Germline V gene data show CDR1 as SGHTA and CDR2 as FQGNSA. This CDR3 reads CASSLGLAGNNEQFF. The CDR3 region has the DNA TGTGCCAGCAGCCTGGGACTAGCGGGAAACAATGAGCAGTTCTTC.

DNA of the CDR3: TGTGCCTGGAGCGCAGGGGATAATTCACCCCTCCACTTT. Its protein is CAWSAGDNSPLHF. The V gene is TRBV30, the J gene TRBJ1-6; D possibly corresponds to TRBD1 (6 bases). V was shortened by 3 bases and J by 5 bases, with 8 bases between the two germline ends. CDR1 is GTSNPN, CDR2 SVGIG, per germline (reference sequence). There are 13 residues in the CDR3.

Only a few counts were recorded for this clone. The rearrangement joins TRBV29-1 to TRBJ2-3, with D possibly being TRBD2 (6 bases). Between the trimmed V and J ends, which lost 6 bases and 2 bases, there was a span of 15 bases. This CDR3 contains 14 residues. Germline V gene data show CDR1 as SQVTM and CDR2 as ANQGSEA. The CDR3 sequence: CSVNDRGYTDTQYF. DNA for the CDR3: TGCAGCGTGAATGATCGGGGGTACACAGATACGCAGTATTTT.

This chain uses TRBV20-1 with TRBJ2-3, with D unclear. The V end lost 6 bases, the J end lost 2 bases, and 6 bases lay between the germline ends. Germline V gene lookup returns CDR1 DFQATT and CDR2 SNEGSKA (reference sequence). The CDR3 sequence is 11 residues long. The CDR3: CSAPDTDTQYF. For the CDR3, the DNA is TGCAGTGCCCCCGACACAGATACGCAGTATTTT.

This clone was found once. The rearrangement links TRBV5-1 to TRBJ2-5; the match to TRBD2 covers 7 bases. The V and J ends lost 0 bases and 3 bases, in that order; junction bases with no gene match: 2. Germline V lookup: CDR1 SGHRS, CDR2 YFSETQ. The CDR3 sequence is 14 residues long. In DNA, the CDR3 is TGCGCCAGCAGCTTGGTGGGAGGGGAAGAGACCCAGTACTTC. Protein sequence: CASSLVGGEETQYF.

This chain joins TRBV28 and TRBJ2-7, with D hard to call. Germline-derived CDR1 and CDR2 are MDHEN and SYDVKM. Trimming left V 5 bases short and J 0 bases short, with 5 bases between. The CDR3 contains 12 residues. CDR3: CASSEGSYEQYF. CDR3 in DNA: TGTGCCAGCAGTGAAGGCTCCTACGAGCAGTACTTC.

The chain recombines TRBV18 with TRBJ2-7; possibly TRBD2 for D (6 bases). Trimming took off 2 bases at V and 6 bases at J, with 8 bases between the two ends. CDR1 and CDR2 from the germline V gene are KGHSH and LQKENI. This CDR3 contains 12 residues. In DNA form, the CDR3 reads TGTGCCAGCTCACCAGCGGGGCTCGAGCAGTACTTC. Translating it yields CASSPAGLEQYF.

The chain recombines TRBV27 with TRBJ2-3; no clear D gene. The CDR3 totals 13 residues. Germline V gene sequence: CDR1 MNHEY, CDR2 SMNVEV (reference sequence). Trimming stripped 2 bases from V and 4 bases from J, with 7 bases between. This CDR3 reads CASSLGSSDTQYF. Here the CDR3 DNA reads TGTGCCAGCAGTTTAGGTAGTTCAGATACGCAGTATTTT.